Listed below are T cell receptor beta chains from one sample, sequenced in a study of blood T cells in healthy people across ages. TCRdb recomputed calls from the 5' RACE reads with MiXCR, one row per CDR3 protein. The repertoire holds about 1.4 million distinct CDR3 sequences, with 59% as singletons. Sequenced sample: blood. These receptors all stem from a man aged 18 to 30 in good health. CDR3s include the opening cysteine and the closing phenylalanine or tryptophan. The D gene is left open where the match is weak. Not every row has a clone size; where given, it reads once, few, many or a size class.

CDR3	DNA	V	length	J	size	D
CVSSSPGQQGAREQYF	TGTGTCAGCAGTTCTCCCGGCCAACAGGGCGCGCGCGAGCAGTACTTC	TRBV6-5	16	TRBJ2-7	-	-
CASSLTPQGLASSLYEQYF	TGTGCCAGCAGCTTAACTCCGCAGGGGCTGGCTAGCAGCCTCTACGAGCAGTACTTC	TRBV7-9	19	TRBJ2-7	-	-
CASSKPRGSNSPLHF	TGTGCCAGCAGTAAACCTCGGGGATCTAATTCACCCCTCCACTTT	TRBV2	15	TRBJ1-6	-	-
CASSQDSWGSSYNEQFF	TGCGCCAGCAGCCAAGATTCATGGGGGAGCTCCTACAATGAGCAGTTCTTC	TRBV4-1	17	TRBJ2-1	-	-
CASSQDSTGAHEQYF	TGTGCCAGCAGCCAAGATAGTACGGGGGCCCACGAGCAGTACTTC	TRBV3-1	15	TRBJ2-7	-	-
CASSLFGGDSNQPQHF	TGTGCCAGCAGCCTCTTCGGGGGAGATAGCAATCAGCCCCAGCATTTT	TRBV7-9	16	TRBJ1-5	-	-
CASSTGGGMRNSPLHF	TGTGCCAGCAGCACCGGTGGGGGCATGAGGAATTCACCCCTCCACTTT	TRBV27	16	TRBJ1-6	once	-
CASSLGPGGNGYTF	TGTGCCAGCAGCTTGGGTCCAGGGGGGAATGGCTACACCTTC	TRBV5-6	14	TRBJ1-2	-	TRBD1
CASSQDYHGNQPQHF	TGCGCCAGCAGCCAAGATTACCACGGCAATCAGCCCCAGCATTTT	TRBV4-3	15	TRBJ1-5	-	-
CASSHAGGPLNTEAFF	TGCGCCAGCAGCCATGCTGGGGGTCCGTTGAACACTGAAGCTTTCTTT	TRBV5-1	16	TRBJ1-1	-	-
CATRTDGSYNEQFF	TGCGCCACCCGGACAGACGGCTCCTACAATGAGCAGTTCTTC	TRBV5-1	14	TRBJ2-1	-	-
CASSGPGLMNTEAFF	TGTGCCAGCAGTGGGCCAGGACTAATGAACACTGAAGCTTTCTTT	TRBV2	15	TRBJ1-1	-	-
CASSSSIGSLSPGANVLTF	TGTGCCAGCAGCTCCTCCATCGGGTCGTTATCGCCTGGGGCCAACGTCCTGACTTTC	TRBV7-9	19	TRBJ2-6	-	-
CASSLTTDYTEAFF	TGCGCCAGTAGCCTCACAACAGACTACACTGAAGCTTTCTTT	TRBV5-1	14	TRBJ1-1	few	-
CSARLQGGMNTEAFF	TGCAGTGCTAGATTACAGGGGGGCATGAACACTGAAGCTTTCTTT	TRBV20-1	15	TRBJ1-1	-	TRBD1
CASSARADRGLETQYF	TGTGCCAGCAGTGCGCGGGCGGACAGGGGATTAGAGACCCAGTACTTC	TRBV9	16	TRBJ2-5	-	TRBD1
CASSQEWGYEAFF	TGTGCCAGCAGCCAAGAATGGGGGTACGAGGCTTTCTTT	TRBV3-1	13	TRBJ1-1	once	-
CASSQSGGAYEQYF	TGTGCCAGCAGCCAAAGCGGGGGGGCCTACGAGCAGTACTTC	TRBV7-2	14	TRBJ2-7	few	TRBD2
CASSLVGATEAFF	TGTGCCAGCAGCTTAGTGGGAGCCACTGAAGCTTTCTTT	TRBV7-2	13	TRBJ1-1	-	-
CASSRPVTGSYEQYF	TGTGCCAGCAGTCGCCCGGTCACGGGATCCTACGAGCAGTACTTC	TRBV7-9	15	TRBJ2-7	-	-
CAATGSPTEAFF	TGTGCCGCTACAGGTTCTCCCACTGAAGCTTTCTTT	TRBV2	12	TRBJ1-1	-	-
CASSLYSGGISGEQYF	TGTGCCAGCAGCTTATATTCTGGCGGAATCTCGGGGGAGCAGTACTTC	TRBV7-2	16	TRBJ2-4	once	-